This paragraph reports one TCR beta chain. No cognate antigen has been identified for it. Per-nucleotide qualities are absent, and no much larger clonotype sits a single base away. The data stem from a study of T cell responses to AZD1222 COVID-19 vaccine (dated by TCRdb to about 2021). Looking at the study overall: TCR sequencing was performed for about 250 trial participants, of whom about 200 were given two doses of AZD1222 and around 25 were given two doses of MenACWY control vaccine. Enrollment into the trials was organized by age into subgroups of 18-55, 56-69 and 70-plus years, and those subgroups contained roughly 160, 29 and 62 TCR-sequenced participants, respectively.

According to the study, the label for this sample's time point signals: baseline before first vaccination. The meaning of the sample's treatment or condition label: meningococcal conjugate vaccine given as trial control. Vaccinee samples were obtained from the UK trials COV001 and COV002, which included a single-blind randomized controlled phase 2/3 trial of AZD1222 (ChAdOx1 nCoV-19) in healthy adults. For TCRbeta chain sequencing, PBMC samples were collected from trial participants at day 0 and at day 28 after the second dose. Beyond this particular receptor, the publication reports: Only five or six AZD1222 recipients were SARS-CoV-2 seropositive at baseline, limiting conclusions about previously exposed vaccinees. Because no day 14 peak-response samples were available, the repertoires could be characterized only after the peak T cell response. The whole spike protein was spanned by vaccine-associated CD4 TCRs, and dominant responses were seen in regions 160-218 and 743-854. Participants were mostly white British, with more females than males. The authors suggested clonal diversity may have been underestimated. Spike-specific TCR breadth and depth rose significantly after two AZD1222 doses compared with day 0 and with MenACWY recipients. The 56-69-year group was small, and its depth increase did not reach significance, likely because of low power. Reportedly, almost half of the unique spike-specific TCRs recognized epitopes lying outside the regions that are mutated in the B.1.351 and B.1.1.7 variants.

The CDR3 regions of human TCRbeta chains were subjected to immunosequencing. On the authors' methods: TCRs in the repertoires were compared against a reference library of SARS-CoV-2-specific TCRs that had been generated with the MIRA antigen-specificity platform. Breadth meant the fraction of unique TCRs that were SARS-CoV-2-associated, whereas depth meant the fraction of total T cells that were SARS-CoV-2-associated. Using the MIRA data, each spike-specific TCR was assigned both to the spike region to which the TCR was reactive and to a CD4 or CD8 class. Log10-transformed breadth and depth values were compared by one-way ANOVA with Sidak's multiple comparisons tests. The table comes from immuneACCESS by way of TCRdb, which keeps in-frame sequences with V and J called. Part of the clones is missing from these tables; in studies checked, under half for an unresolved V gene and the rest for unknown reasons. The DNA was the basis for D and trimming; V, J and clone size are from that table. The sample contains around 150,000 clones, 92% of them found a single time. The ten largest account for 4.4% of the sample.

V sheds 4 bases and J sheds 5 bases, leaving 11 bases between their ends. Per the germline V gene (reference sequence), WNHNN is the CDR1 and SYGVQD is the CDR2. Taken from cysteine to phenylalanine, the CDR3 has 13 residues. CDR3 DNA only is kept here, 39 bases in frame from base 1. The TCR was taken from an adult in good health. Sequencing was performed on peripheral blood, taken on day 0 of MenACWY control vaccination. This chain joins TRBV10-1 to TRBJ2-5, with TRBD1 perhaps the D gene, on 5 matching bases. The nucleotide sequence reads as follows: TGCGCCAGCAGTGCTCCAGGGATGGAGACCCAGTACTTC. Protein translation: CASSAPGMETQYF.